A selection of T cell receptor beta chains follows, all from one sample in a study of cytomegalovirus exposure and HLA in healthy donors. Clones were read by immunoSEQ multiplex PCR, and TCRdb kept only the in-frame ones, dropping some. The sample lists 250,000 to 300,000 clones, 86% occurring once. Sequencing was carried out using PBMCs. These receptor sequences come from a young woman in good health and CMV-seronegative. Both conserved end residues are part of each CDR3. Each record gives: V gene, D gene, J gene, clone size, CDR3 protein, CDR3 DNA. D genes are given only for firm matches. Size values are once, few and many counts, or a class for expanded clones, and some rows have none.

TRBV5-6	TRBD1	TRBJ1-2	.	CASSYTGAYGYTF	TGTGCCAGCAGCTACACAGGGGCCTATGGCTACACCTTC
TRBV6-1	TRBD2	TRBJ2-5	.	CASRASGGHETQYF	TGTGCCAGCAGGGCTAGCGGGGGGCACGAGACCCAGTACTTC
TRBV28	TRBD2	TRBJ2-3	once	CASSRSGGPGDTQYF	TGTGCCAGCAGTAGAAGCGGGGGGCCTGGAGATACGCAGTATTTT
TRBV27	TRBD2	TRBJ2-7	.	CASSLIASGGGEQYF	TGTGCCAGCAGTTTAATAGCTAGCGGGGGGGGCGAGCAGTACTTC
TRBV18	.	TRBJ2-7	.	CASSPGSPLYEQYF	TGTGCCAGCTCACCTGGTAGTCCCCTCTACGAGCAGTACTTC
TRBV4-1	TRBD2	TRBJ2-7	.	CASSQRAGTSGTTYEQYF	TGCGCCAGCAGCCAGAGAGCCGGGACTAGCGGGACGACCTACGAGCAGTACTTC
TRBV11-3	.	TRBJ1-2	.	CASSSQDSNYGYTF	TGTGCCAGCAGCTCACAGGATTCTAACTATGGCTACACCTTC
TRBV11-1	TRBD1	TRBJ2-3	.	CASSWGQGITDTQYF	TGTGCCAGCAGCTGGGGACAGGGGATCACAGATACGCAGTATTTT
TRBV5-1	TRBD1	TRBJ1-2	.	CASSLAGWTGDDGYTF	TGCGCCAGCAGCTTGGCGGGTTGGACAGGGGATGATGGCTACACCTTC
TRBV6-1	TRBD1	TRBJ1-3	.	CASSGGTVFSGNTIYF	TGTGCCAGCAGTGGGGGGACAGTCTTCTCTGGAAACACCATATATTTT
TRBV10-1	.	TRBJ2-2	.	CASSVNTVPITGELFF	TGCGCCAGCAGCGTAAACACAGTACCTATCACCGGGGAGCTGTTTTTT
TRBV7-2	TRBD1	TRBJ1-2	.	CASSLAPSGGDGYTF	TGTGCCAGCAGCTTAGCGCCATCAGGGGGAGATGGCTACACCTTC
TRBV27	TRBD2	TRBJ2-7	.	CASSQTSGPYEQYF	TGTGCCAGCAGTCAAACTAGCGGACCCTACGAGCAGTACTTC
TRBV29-1	.	TRBJ1-4	.	CSVEDPAGEKLFF	TGCAGCGTTGAAGATCCTGCGGGTGAAAAACTGTTTTTT
TRBV5-6	.	TRBJ2-7	.	CASSFFNEQYF	TGTGCCAGCAGCTTTTTCAACGAGCAGTACTTC
TRBV30	.	TRBJ2-1	.	CAWRPTGSSYNEQFF	TGTGCCTGGAGACCAACAGGGAGCTCCTACAATGAGCAGTTCTTC
TRBV5-1	TRBD1	TRBJ1-1	once	CASSLQGAAFF	TGCGCCAGCAGCTTGCAGGGGGCGGCTTTCTTT
TRBV30	.	TRBJ1-1	.	CAWSFNWAANTEAFF	TGTGCCTGGAGTTTTAACTGGGCTGCGAACACTGAAGCTTTCTTT
TRBV4-1	.	TRBJ2-5	.	CASSPRFLYETQYF	TGCGCCAGCAGCCCCAGGTTTCTTTACGAGACCCAGTACTTC
TRBV7-7	TRBD2	TRBJ2-7	.	CASSLWKTSGSPHEQYF	TGTGCCAGCAGCTTATGGAAGACTAGCGGGAGTCCCCACGAGCAGTACTTC
TRBV11-3	.	TRBJ2-3	.	CASSRRPTTGDTQYF	TGTGCCAGCAGCCGGCGTCCCACTACGGGGGATACGCAGTATTTT
TRBV5-1	TRBD1	TRBJ2-2	.	CASRQGDTNTGELFF	TGCGCCAGCAGACAGGGGGACACGAACACCGGGGAGCTGTTTTTT
TRBV5-8	TRBD1	TRBJ1-6	once	CASSFGTETYNSPLHF	TGTGCCAGCAGCTTCGGGACAGAAACATATAATTCACCCCTCCACTTT
TRBV14	.	TRBJ2-1	.	CASSQPSTPRGNEQFF	TGTGCCAGCAGCCAACCTTCGACCCCTAGGGGCAATGAGCAGTTCTTC
TRBV29-1	TRBD2	TRBJ2-1	.	CSVGGKREGSFSSYNEQFF	TGCAGCGTGGGGGGTAAGCGGGAGGGCTCTTTTAGCTCCTACAATGAGCAGTTCTTC
TRBV18	.	TRBJ2-7	.	CASSAGSYYEQYF	TGTGCCAGCTCAGCAGGTTCTTACTACGAGCAGTACTTC
TRBV6-5	TRBD2	TRBJ2-1	.	CASSFKREGYNEQFF	TGTGCCAGCAGTTTTAAGCGGGAGGGATACAATGAGCAGTTCTTC
TRBV2	TRBD1	TRBJ1-2	.	CASMVRTGNRGYTF	TGTGCCAGCATGGTTAGGACAGGGAATCGCGGCTACACCTTC
TRBV5-1	.	TRBJ2-1	.	CASSLRGTPSYNEQFF	TGCGCCAGCAGCCTAAGGGGGACGCCCTCCTACAATGAGCAGTTCTTC
TRBV11-3	TRBD2	TRBJ2-7	.	CASSSGTSGYEQYF	TGTGCCAGCAGCTCCGGGACTAGTGGATACGAGCAGTACTTC
TRBV18	.	TRBJ1-1	.	CASSPDTWAFF	TGTGCCAGCTCACCTGACACTTGGGCTTTCTTT
TRBV10-3	.	TRBJ2-7	.	CAISTIRETHEQYF	TGTGCCATCAGTACAATCCGGGAGACTCACGAGCAGTACTTC
TRBV19	TRBD1	TRBJ1-6	.	CASSGTGASYNSPLHF	TGTGCCAGTAGCGGGACAGGGGCGTCTTATAATTCACCCCTCCACTTT
TRBV6-5	TRBD1	TRBJ1-1	once	CASSYDRQGSAFF	TGTGCCAGCAGTTACGACCGACAGGGTTCGGCTTTCTTT
TRBV11-1	TRBD2	TRBJ2-7	.	CASSTPGLAGPSSYEQYF	TGTGCCAGCAGCACCCCGGGACTAGCGGGACCTAGCTCCTACGAGCAGTACTTC
TRBV25-1	.	TRBJ1-4	.	CASSEMGMGHGNEKLFF	TGTGCCAGCAGTGAGATGGGTATGGGACACGGTAATGAAAAACTGTTTTTT
TRBV7-2	TRBD1	TRBJ1-2	once	CASSSPGQGPKNYGYTF	TGTGCCAGCAGCTCCCCGGGACAGGGGCCGAAGAACTATGGCTACACCTTC
TRBV4-3	.	TRBJ1-1	.	CASSPGHYNTEAFF	TGCGCCAGCAGCCCGGGACATTATAACACTGAAGCTTTCTTT
TRBV6-6	TRBD2	TRBJ2-3	.	CASSPRLAGATDTQYF	TGTGCCAGCAGTCCACGGCTAGCGGGAGCCACAGATACGCAGTATTTT
TRBV2	TRBD1	TRBJ2-7	once	CASGTEASYEQYF	TGTGCCAGCGGGACAGAGGCCTCCTACGAGCAGTACTTC
TRBV28	TRBD1	TRBJ1-1	.	CASSLTRTGDKTEAFF	TGTGCCAGCAGTTTAACACGGACAGGGGATAAAACTGAAGCTTTCTTT
TRBV28	TRBD1	TRBJ1-2	.	CASSPDRARSNYGYTF	TGTGCCAGCAGCCCGGACAGGGCGCGGTCTAACTATGGCTACACCTTC
TRBV5-1	TRBD2	TRBJ2-5	.	CASSLVPGGRETQYF	TGCGCCAGCAGCTTGGTCCCGGGGGGTAGGGAGACCCAGTACTTC
TRBV29-1	TRBD1	TRBJ1-5	.	CSVATGTGERAQHF	TGCAGCGTTGCAACCGGGACAGGGGAGAGGGCCCAGCATTTT
TRBV2	.	TRBJ2-7	few	CASRSRASYEQYF	TGTGCCAGCAGATCCAGGGCCTCCTACGAGCAGTACTTC
TRBV2	.	TRBJ1-5	.	CASSVLYREGQPQHF	TGTGCCAGCAGTGTGCTCTACAGGGAAGGACAGCCCCAGCATTTT
TRBV6-1	.	TRBJ2-3	once	CASSEATGGDTQYF	TGTGCCAGCAGTGAAGCGACAGGAGGCGATACGCAGTATTTT
TRBV5-1	.	TRBJ2-7	.	CASSLGDNYEQYF	TGCGCCAGCAGCTTGGGGGACAACTACGAGCAGTACTTC
TRBV11-3	.	TRBJ1-5	.	CASSLGGGQPQHF	TGTGCCAGCAGCTTAGGCGGGGGTCAGCCCCAGCATTTT
TRBV28	TRBD1	TRBJ1-1	.	CASSFTGQGWTEAFF	TGTGCCAGCAGTTTCACGGGACAGGGGTGGACTGAAGCTTTCTTT
TRBV9	.	TRBJ1-2	.	CASSVVTGSDGYTF	TGTGCCAGCAGCGTAGTGACAGGTTCGGATGGCTACACCTTC
TRBV19	TRBD1	TRBJ2-7	.	CASSIVGTGGNYEQYF	TGTGCCAGTAGTATAGTTGGGACAGGGGGGAACTACGAGCAGTACTTC